The TCR beta chain described here comes from a study of T cell responses to AZD1222 COVID-19 vaccine. Study-wide results and limits: Following two doses of AZD1222, Spike-specific TCR breadth and depth rose.

This CDR3 has 16 amino acids. Trimming took 4 bases from V and 8 from J, leaving 24 bases between them. TCRdb's table, derived via immunoSEQ multiplex PCR, lists solely in-frame clones and lacks some. The sample shows 110,000 or so clones, around nine tenths of them seen only once. Details on this clone: Its antigen is as yet unknown.

The sequence was obtained from an adult in good health. The material sequenced was peripheral blood, taken on day 0 of AZD1222 vaccination. The chain is built from TRBV5-3 and TRBJ1-2; D is perhaps TRBD1 (6 bases). TRBV5-3 is flagged as an ORF with uncertain function. As DNA, the CDR3 is TGTGCCAGAAGCCCGCAGGGGAGGATCGGTCTTAGCGGCTACACCTTC. Its translation: CARSPQGRIGLSGYTF.